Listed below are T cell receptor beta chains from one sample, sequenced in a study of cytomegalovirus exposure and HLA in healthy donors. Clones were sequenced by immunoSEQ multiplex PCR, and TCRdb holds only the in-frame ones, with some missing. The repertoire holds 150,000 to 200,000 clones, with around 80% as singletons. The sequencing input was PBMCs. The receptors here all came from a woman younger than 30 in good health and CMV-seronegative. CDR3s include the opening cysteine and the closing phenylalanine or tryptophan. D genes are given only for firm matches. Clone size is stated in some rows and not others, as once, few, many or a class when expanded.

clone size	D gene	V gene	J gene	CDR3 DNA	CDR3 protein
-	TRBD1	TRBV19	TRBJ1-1	TGTGCCAGTAGTACCCTGACAGGGGCTTCCATGAACACTGAAGCTTTCTTT	CASSTLTGASMNTEAFF
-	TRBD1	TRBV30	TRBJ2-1	TGTGCCTGGAGAGGACAGGGGCAGGAGCAGTTCTTC	CAWRGQGQEQFF
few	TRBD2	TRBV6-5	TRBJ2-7	TGTGCCAGCAGACGGGGGACTAGCGGCACCTACGAGCAGTACTTC	CASRRGTSGTYEQYF
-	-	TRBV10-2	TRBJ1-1	TGCGCCAGCAGTGGGGGAGGGGGGCGGAACACTGAAGCTTTCTTT	CASSGGGGRNTEAFF
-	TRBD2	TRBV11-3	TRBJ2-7	TGTGCCAGCAGCTTAGGGGGGGGACCAGGGACGAACGAGCAGTACTTC	CASSLGGGPGTNEQYF
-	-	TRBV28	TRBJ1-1	TGTGCCAGCCGGAGGGGGAACACTGAAGCTTTCTTT	CASRRGNTEAFF
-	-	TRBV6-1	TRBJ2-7	TGTGCCACGATTGATTACGAGCAGTACTTC	CATIDYEQYF
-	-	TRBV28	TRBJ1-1	TGTGCCAGCTCAACAACAGGGCCGTCCGACACTGAAGCTTTCTTT	CASSTTGPSDTEAFF
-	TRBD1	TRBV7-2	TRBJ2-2	TGTGCCAGCAGATTAGGGGGCGCAGCCGGGGAGCTGTTTTTT	CASRLGGAAGELFF
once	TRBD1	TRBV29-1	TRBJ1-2	TGCAGCGGTGGGACAGACTATGGCTACACCTTC	CSGGTDYGYTF